This TCR beta chain was sequenced for a study of CD8 T cells in Susac syndrome. General observations from the study: TCR sequencing and HLA analysis covered a relatively small number of individuals.

A remark on this clonotype: Its target is not known.

While CD8+ and CD4+ T cells were isolated negatively, TEMRA cells were enriched by FACS. Germline V gene sequence: CDR1 MDHEN, CDR2 SYDVKM. This CDR3 is 16 amino acids long. The trim removed 6 bases at V and 3 bases at J, leaving 11 bases unmatched. RNA in amounts of roughly 0.5 to 1 ug was reverse transcribed with random hexamers. It was immunoSEQ multiplex PCR that amplified TCR beta CDR3 across 54 Vbeta and 13 Jbeta. TCRdb re-derived calls from the immunoSEQ multiplex PCR reads in MiXCR, one entry per CDR3 protein. The repertoire holds 200,000 to 250,000 distinct CDR3 sequences, with roughly 96% as singletons.

This clonotype originated in a human donor with multiple sclerosis. This chain connects TRBV28 to TRBJ2-1; 7 bases map to TRBD1. The specimen sequenced was CD4+ T cells from PBMCs. CDR3 nucleotide sequence: TGTGCCAGCAGCGACAGGGTGGGCGCCTACTACAATGAGCAGTTCTTC. The encoded protein is CASSDRVGAYYNEQFF.